These T cell receptor beta chains were read from a single sample in a study of regulatory T cells in long-lasting Graves disease. Via MiXCR, TCRdb re-called the multiplex PCR reads, giving one row per CDR3 protein. In the table there are roughly 400,000 distinct CDR3 sequences, 20% to 25% of which are singletons. The input for sequencing was peripheral blood mononuclear cells (PBMCs), taken when the disease was refractory, from a patient treated with antithyroid drugs. The receptors shown here come from a female donor with Graves disease. Both conserved end residues are part of each CDR3. A D gene is named only where the DNA matches it firmly. Where a row states a size, it is once, few, many or the class of an expanded clone; other rows omit it.

V	D	J	size	CDR3	DNA
TRBV7-2	TRBD1	TRBJ1-5	few	CASSPRSRDRGLSQPQHF	TGTGCCAGCAGCCCCAGGTCTCGGGACAGGGGGCTGTCGCAGCCCCAGCATTTT
TRBV2	.	TRBJ2-7	many	CASSGFQSSYEQYF	TGTGCCAGCAGTGGTTTCCAGAGCTCCTACGAGCAGTACTTC
TRBV20-1	.	TRBJ1-4	.	CSARGVSALNNEKLFF	TGCAGTGCTAGAGGCGTTTCGGCCTTAAATAATGAAAAACTGTTTTTT
TRBV20-1	.	TRBJ2-7	.	CSASEAGTGTYEQYF	TGCAGTGCTAGTGAAGCCGGGACTGGAACCTACGAGCAGTACTTC
TRBV28	.	TRBJ2-7	many	CASSSGRNYEQYF	TGTGCCAGCAGTTCCGGACGGAACTACGAGCAGTACTTC
TRBV2	.	TRBJ1-1	many	CASSDRTDAGTEAFF	TGTGCCAGCAGTGATCGTACAGATGCTGGCACTGAAGCTTTCTTT
TRBV18	.	TRBJ2-7	.	CASSPGRLYEQYF	TGTGCCAGCTCACCAGGGCGGCTCTACGAGCAGTACTTC
TRBV24-1	.	TRBJ2-1	few	CATSDTGTINEQFF	TGTGCCACCAGTGATACCGGGACAATCAATGAGCAGTTCTTC
TRBV7-2	TRBD1	TRBJ1-4	many	CASSSPGQGAGKLFF	TGTGCCAGCAGTTCTCCGGGACAGGGGGCAGGAAAACTGTTTTTT
TRBV6-5	.	TRBJ1-1	many	CASSLSWQVNTEAFF	TGTGCCAGCAGTTTGAGTTGGCAGGTGAACACTGAAGCTTTCTTT
TRBV12-3/TRBV12-4	.	TRBJ1-5	many	CASSSAGRDQPQHF	TGTGCCAGCAGTTCCGCCGGGAGAGATCAGCCCCAGCATTTT
TRBV19	TRBD1	TRBJ2-7	.	CATSGQGAREQYF	TGTGCCACCTCCGGACAGGGGGCCCGCGAGCAGTACTTC
TRBV30	.	TRBJ2-5	.	CAWDYHTSGAETQYF	TGTGCCTGGGACTATCACACATCAGGGGCAGAGACCCAGTACTTC
TRBV6-1	.	TRBJ1-5	many	CASRTILGNQPQHF	TGTGCCAGCAGGACGATTCTTGGCAATCAGCCCCAGCATTTT
TRBV28	.	TRBJ2-3	.	CASSPPGLGRALASTDTQYF	TGTGCCAGCAGTCCGCCCGGATTGGGGCGGGCCCTTGCTAGCACAGATACGCAGTATTTT
TRBV24-1	.	TRBJ2-2	.	CATSDPTTNTGELFF	TGTGCCACCAGTGACCCGACTACGAACACCGGGGAGCTGTTTTTT
TRBV3-1	.	TRBJ1-3	.	CASSQPGSGNTIYF	TGTGCCAGCAGCCAACCGGGCTCTGGAAACACCATATATTTT
TRBV7-3	.	TRBJ2-7	many	CASSLISGYEQYF	TGTGCCAGCAGCTTGATTTCGGGCTACGAGCAGTACTTC
TRBV7-9	TRBD2	TRBJ2-7	few	CASSWGTSGYEQYF	TGTGCCAGCAGCTGGGGGACTAGCGGCTACGAGCAGTACTTC
TRBV7-9	TRBD2	TRBJ2-7	many	CASMLAGGGEQYF	TGTGCCAGCATGCTAGCGGGAGGCGGCGAGCAGTACTTC
TRBV5-6	.	TRBJ2-5	few	CASSLEARSRQETQYF	TGTGCCAGCAGCTTGGAAGCGCGGTCCCGGCAAGAGACCCAGTACTTC
TRBV28	.	TRBJ2-7	few	CASSLSRRTEGEDEQYF	TGTGCCAGCAGTTTGTCACGCAGGACAGAAGGCGAGGACGAGCAGTACTTC
TRBV10-3	.	TRBJ2-7	many	CAISEPKGDEQYF	TGTGCCATCAGTGAACCGAAGGGAGACGAGCAGTACTTC
TRBV5-1	.	TRBJ1-2	many	CASSPTSGNYDYTF	TGCGCCAGCAGCCCAACCTCGGGGAACTATGACTACACCTTC
TRBV10-3	.	TRBJ2-5	many	CAGKSRTDQETQYF	TGTGCCGGAAAGAGCCGGACAGACCAAGAGACCCAGTACTTC
TRBV7-2	.	TRBJ2-7	few	CASSPGFPSYEQYF	TGTGCCAGCAGCCCGGGTTTCCCCTCCTACGAGCAGTACTTC
TRBV5-1	.	TRBJ2-2	few	CASSLAVSGAGELFF	TGCGCCAGCAGCTTGGCCGTATCGGGGGCCGGGGAGCTGTTTTTT
TRBV28	.	TRBJ2-4	few	CASLGTAGIQYF	TGTGCCAGTTTAGGGACTGCTGGAATTCAGTACTTC
TRBV20-1	.	TRBJ2-5	many	CSARLERGTGRRETQYF	TGCAGTGCTAGACTCGAACGGGGGACCGGAAGAAGGGAGACCCAGTACTTC
TRBV5-1	TRBD2	TRBJ2-5	.	CASSLGLAGNPPEGETQYF	TGCGCCAGCAGCTTGGGACTAGCGGGAAACCCACCAGAAGGAGAGACCCAGTACTTC
TRBV6-1	.	TRBJ2-7	.	CASSESRGSTYEQYF	TGTGCCAGCAGTGAATCTAGGGGATCAACCTACGAGCAGTACTTC
TRBV20-1	.	TRBJ2-2	few	CSARGTGELFF	TGCAGTGCTAGGGGCACCGGGGAGCTGTTTTTT
TRBV5-1	.	TRBJ2-7	few	CASSVSGGQSHEQYF	TGTGCCAGCAGCGTAAGTGGGGGTCAGAGTCACGAGCAGTACTTC
TRBV6-5	.	TRBJ2-7	many	CASSSPGGGDEQYF	TGTGCCAGCAGTTCCCCGGGAGGGGGCGACGAGCAGTACTTC
TRBV20-1	.	TRBJ1-3	few	CSAITPYSGNTIYF	TGCAGTGCCATTACGCCCTACTCTGGAAACACCATATATTTT
TRBV30	.	TRBJ1-1	many	CAWADAEAFF	TGTGCCTGGGCGGACGCTGAAGCTTTCTTT
TRBV29-1	TRBD1	TRBJ2-5	.	CSVEMDRGRTETQYF	TGCAGCGTTGAGATGGACAGGGGGCGCACCGAGACCCAGTACTTC
TRBV6-1	.	TRBJ2-7	many	CASRGAFEQYF	TGTGCCAGCAGGGGGGCATTCGAGCAGTACTTC
TRBV12-5	TRBD1	TRBJ1-2	few	CASGLTGRGYTF	TGTGCTAGCGGCCTGACAGGGAGAGGCTACACCTTC
TRBV28	TRBD1	TRBJ1-6	many	CASSFNQGAGNSPLHF	TGTGCCAGCAGTTTTAATCAGGGGGCGGGTAATTCACCCCTCCACTTT
TRBV20-1	.	TRBJ2-7	few	CSAQETRGYEQYF	TGCAGTGCCCAGGAAACAAGGGGCTACGAGCAGTACTTC
TRBV20-1	.	TRBJ2-7	.	CSAHRLSSYEQYF	TGCAGTGCCCATCGTCTGAGCTCCTACGAGCAGTACTTC
TRBV6-2/TRBV6-3	.	TRBJ1-1	few	CASSYLRGGAEAFF	TGTGCCAGCAGTTACCTCCGGGGGGGGGCTGAAGCTTTCTTT
TRBV11-1	.	TRBJ2-7	many	CASSISGTGVYEQYF	TGTGCCAGCAGCATCTCCGGGACGGGGGTCTACGAGCAGTACTTC